The rows below give T cell receptor beta chains drawn from one sample of a study of radiation and T cells in renal cell carcinoma. Profiled with immunoSEQ multiplex PCR; TCRdb holds only in-frame clones, not every one. The sample lists roughly 120,000 clones, roughly 80% occurring once. The sequences come from blood, collected from a patient whose treatment included radiotherapy and nephrectomy. The receptors come from an older woman with renal cell carcinoma. Each CDR3 is given with its conserved first and last residue. The D gene is left open where the match is weak. Not every row has a clone size; where given, it reads once, few, many or a size class.

D | size | J | V | CDR3 | DNA
- | few | TRBJ2-2 | TRBV7-9 | CASSWTVTGELFF | TGTGCCAGTTCTTGGACTGTTACCGGGGAGCTGTTTTTT
TRBD2 | few | TRBJ2-3 | TRBV29-1 | CSAESGVGDTQYF | TGCAGCGCCGAAAGCGGGGTTGGAGATACGCAGTATTTT
TRBD2 | once | TRBJ2-3 | TRBV9 | CASSARAGEGDTQYF | TGTGCCAGCAGCGCCAGAGCGGGAGAGGGTGATACGCAGTATTTT
TRBD1 | few | TRBJ1-4 | TRBV6-5 | CASSQTGQANEKLFF | TGTGCCAGCAGCCAGACAGGGCAGGCGAACGAAAAACTGTTTTTT
- | - | TRBJ1-1 | TRBV29-1 | CSVSAWARTEAFF | TGCAGCGTTTCTGCGTGGGCGCGGACTGAAGCTTTCTTT
- | few | TRBJ1-2 | TRBV6-5 | CASSRPGRTNYGYTF | TGTGCCAGCAGTAGACCGGGACGGACCAACTATGGCTACACCTTC
TRBD2 | - | TRBJ2-1 | TRBV19 | CASSTLAGGEQFF | TGTGCCAGTAGTACCCTAGCGGGGGGCGAGCAGTTCTTC
TRBD1 | - | TRBJ1-2 | TRBV4-1 | CASSQSYGQGVGGYTF | TGCGCCAGCAGCCAGAGCTACGGACAGGGGGTAGGCGGCTACACCTTC
TRBD1 | - | TRBJ2-7 | TRBV2 | CASSEEGRQGPEQYF | TGTGCCAGCAGTGAAGAGGGAAGACAGGGGCCCGAGCAGTACTTC
- | once | TRBJ1-2 | TRBV5-6 | CASSLAMQGFYGYTF | TGTGCCAGCAGCTTGGCCATGCAGGGCTTCTATGGCTACACCTTC
- | - | TRBJ1-4 | TRBV4-2 | CASSQEWGEKLFF | TGTGCCAGCAGCCAAGAGTGGGGTGAAAAACTGTTTTTT
- | - | TRBJ1-3 | TRBV11-2 | CASSWGRVRSGNTIYF | TGTGCCAGCAGCTGGGGTCGGGTGCGCTCTGGAAACACCATATATTTT
- | - | TRBJ1-2 | TRBV28 | CASSLSLYLGDGYTF | TGTGCCAGCAGTTTATCACTATATTTAGGCGATGGCTACACCTTC
- | - | TRBJ2-3 | TRBV10-3 | CAISTRGTDTQYF | TGTGCCATCAGCACTAGGGGCACAGATACGCAGTATTTT
- | - | TRBJ2-1 | TRBV7-2 | CASSLGSEQFF | TGTGCCAGCAGCTTGGGCTCTGAGCAGTTCTTC
TRBD1 | - | TRBJ2-3 | TRBV28 | CASSLTGQVQYF | TGTGCCAGCAGTTTAACGGGACAGGTACAGTATTTT
- | - | TRBJ2-7 | TRBV21-1 | CASSKGEQGDYEQYF | TGTGCCAGCAGCAAAGGGGAGCAGGGGGACTACGAGCAGTACTTC
TRBD2 | once | TRBJ2-5 | TRBV19 | CASSTAGAQYF | TGTGCCAGTAGTACCGCGGGGGCCCAGTACTTC
- | - | TRBJ2-7 | TRBV4-1 | CASSQVWQSDEQYF | TGCGCCAGCAGCCAAGTTTGGCAGAGCGACGAGCAGTACTTC
- | - | TRBJ2-3 | TRBV14 | CASSHLGGRTDTQYF | TGTGCCAGCAGCCACCTCGGGGGGCGCACAGATACGCAGTATTTT
- | - | TRBJ1-5 | TRBV7-9 | CASSSTGNSNQPQHF | TGTGCCAGCAGCTCGACAGGTAATAGCAATCAGCCCCAGCATTTT
- | - | TRBJ1-6 | TRBV5-6 | CASSLVAGINSPLHF | TGTGCCAGCAGCTTGGTGGCAGGTATTAATTCACCCCTCCACTTT
- | - | TRBJ1-1 | TRBV7-8 | CASSLVDSRNTEAFF | TGTGCCAGCAGCTTAGTTGACAGTCGAAACACTGAAGCTTTCTTT
TRBD2 | - | TRBJ2-1 | TRBV14 | CASSTTTGGEQFF | TGTGCCAGCAGCACCACAACCGGGGGGGAGCAGTTCTTC
- | - | TRBJ1-3 | TRBV7-9 | CASSLGNRAGNTIYF | TGTGCCAGCAGCTTAGGCAACAGGGCTGGAAACACCATATATTTT
- | - | TRBJ1-3 | TRBV4-1 | CASSQHHLGKGDTGNTIYF | TGCGCCAGCAGCCAACACCACCTAGGAAAAGGGGACACTGGAAACACCATATATTTT
- | once | TRBJ1-1 | TRBV6-5 | CASSRGDTEAFF | TGTGCCAGCAGCCGGGGGGACACTGAAGCTTTCTTT
- | - | TRBJ1-2 | TRBV30 | CAWSRRNYGYTF | TGTGCCTGGAGTAGGAGAAACTATGGCTACACCTTC
- | once | TRBJ2-7 | TRBV5-1 | CASSPDQGTYEQYF | TGCGCCAGCAGCCCCGACCAGGGAACCTACGAGCAGTACTTC
TRBD1 | - | TRBJ1-2 | TRBV15 | CATSSSRDSLYGYTF | TGTGCCACCAGCTCGTCAAGGGACAGTCTTTATGGCTACACCTTC
- | - | TRBJ1-3 | TRBV11-2 | CASSLDPSGNTIYF | TGTGCCAGCAGCTTAGATCCCTCTGGAAACACCATATATTTT
TRBD1 | once | TRBJ2-4 | TRBV29-1 | CSVGQGENIQYF | TGCAGCGTGGGACAGGGGGAGAACATTCAGTACTTC
- | - | TRBJ1-1 | TRBV7-9 | CASSLRRVGLTEAFF | TGTGCCAGCAGCCTTCGTCGGGTAGGGCTCACTGAAGCTTTCTTT
- | few | TRBJ2-7 | TRBV15 | CATSRGINRDPYEQYF | TGTGCCACCAGCAGAGGAATCAACCGGGACCCCTACGAGCAGTACTTC
- | - | TRBJ1-2 | TRBV19 | CASTTFIRTDDGYTF | TGTGCCAGTACCACGTTTATCAGGACGGACGATGGCTACACCTTC
- | - | TRBJ2-1 | TRBV4-1 | CASSQEGKQKNNEQFF | TGCGCCAGCAGCCAAGAGGGGAAACAAAAGAACAATGAGCAGTTCTTC
TRBD1 | - | TRBJ1-1 | TRBV5-4 | CASSWGDRGDTEAFF | TGTGCCAGCAGCTGGGGAGACAGGGGGGACACTGAAGCTTTCTTT
TRBD2 | - | TRBJ2-1 | TRBV7-3 | CASSPGLAGNGEQFF | TGTGCCAGCAGCCCAGGACTAGCGGGAAACGGTGAGCAGTTCTTC
TRBD1 | - | TRBJ1-2 | TRBV9 | CASSALRTGDYGYTF | TGTGCCAGCAGCGCCCTCCGGACAGGGGACTATGGCTACACCTTC
- | - | TRBJ1-2 | TRBV11-2 | CASSPLSRQYGYTF | TGTGCCAGCAGCCCCTTGAGTAGGCAGTATGGCTACACCTTC
- | many | TRBJ2-7 | TRBV4-2 | CASSPRDRPYEQYF | TGTGCCAGCAGCCCGAGGGACCGCCCCTACGAGCAGTACTTC
TRBD2 | few | TRBJ2-1 | TRBV7-3 | CASSVTSGGPYNEQFF | TGTGCCAGCAGCGTTACTAGCGGGGGGCCCTACAATGAGCAGTTCTTC
- | few | TRBJ1-1 | TRBV6-6 | CASSSSIRGLNTEAFF | TGTGCCAGCAGTTCATCAATCAGGGGCCTGAACACTGAAGCTTTCTTT
- | - | TRBJ2-1 | TRBV9 | CASSPDGSYNEQFF | TGTGCCAGCAGCCCCGACGGTAGCTACAATGAGCAGTTCTTC
- | - | TRBJ1-6 | TRBV15 | CATSRDLLGNTDNSPLHF | TGTGCCACCAGCAGAGATCTACTGGGGAATACTGATAATTCACCCCTCCACTTT
- | - | TRBJ1-2 | TRBV19 | CASTQQLHYGYTF | TGTGCCAGTACCCAACAGCTACACTATGGCTACACCTTC
TRBD1 | once | TRBJ1-1 | TRBV6-6 | CASSTSRDRVAFF | TGTGCCAGCAGCACCTCCCGAGACAGGGTAGCTTTCTTT
TRBD2 | - | TRBJ2-1 | TRBV10-1 | CASSPLRGGYNEQFF | TGCGCCAGCAGTCCCCTCCGGGGGGGTTACAATGAGCAGTTCTTC
- | once | TRBJ2-7 | TRBV7-2 | CASSSQTGRYEQYF | TGTGCCAGCAGCTCACAGACAGGGAGGTACGAGCAGTACTTC
- | - | TRBJ2-5 | TRBV18 | CASSSQETQYF | TGTGCCAGCTCATCCCAAGAGACCCAGTACTTC
- | - | TRBJ1-3 | TRBV9 | CASSDSTGLSSGNTIYF | TGTGCCAGCAGCGACAGCACAGGGCTGAGCTCTGGAAACACCATATATTTT
TRBD2 | - | TRBJ2-2 | TRBV9 | CASSRPGLAGENTGELFF | TGTGCCAGCAGTCGCCCGGGACTAGCGGGGGAGAACACCGGGGAGCTGTTTTTT
- | once | TRBJ2-5 | TRBV2 | CASSAPNYGVEETQYF | TGTGCCAGCAGTGCCCCAAATTACGGCGTGGAAGAGACCCAGTACTTC